This T cell receptor beta chain was captured in a study of blood T cell repertoires in COVID-19 (TCRdb year 2020). With respect to the entire study: Samples covering the acute and convalescent phases of COVID-19 were provided by collaborators in the United States, Italy and Spain. The material from the prospective study consisted of cDNA or gDNA derived from T cells, B-cell-depleted T cells, or PBMCs. The dataset comprised deeply sampled blood TCRbeta repertoires from subjects exposed to, actively infected with, or recovered from COVID-19. The repertoires were released in a freely available public database meant as a resource for research on the immune response to SARS-CoV-2. Samples came from the ongoing ImmuneRACE study (first 160 participants) plus 1,254 subjects from 6 global collaborators. Nearly every sample came with metadata listing a de-identified subject ID, COVID-19 status, age in years and sex. Where available, HLA class I and class II types were taken from metadata supplied by the sample provider and were not determined by assay-based typing.

Whole blood was collected in K2EDTA tubes by collaborating institutions according to the institutions' own protocols. For TCRbeta analysis, collaborators shipped samples in one of three forms: frozen whole blood, isolated PBMCs, or DNA extracted from either of those sample types. Comment on this clone: Its binding antigen is unknown. Base qualities are not recorded, but no much larger clone differs from it by a single base.

V is cut by 9 bases and J by 4 bases, and the space between the germline ends is 20 bases. CDR1 and CDR2 were assigned from the germline V gene as SGHRS and YFSETQ. The CDR3 sequence holds 15 residues, the cysteine and phenylalanine included. Kept here is only the CDR3 DNA, which spans 45 bases and is read in frame from base 1. What the study reported, not specific to this receptor: The quantity of clinical and demographic metadata differed by source and by participant and was supplied without curation.

The immunoSEQ Assay, a bias-controlled multiplex PCR, was used to amplify TCRbeta CDR3 regions from genomic DNA. Per the authors' processing: Nucleated cell counts per sample were estimated from amplification of reference gene primers within the assay. Sequence reads were collapsed and filtered to measure the absolute abundance of every unique TCRbeta CDR3 rearrangement. For each sample, productive Simpson clonality was calculated as the square root of Simpson's diversity index over productive rearrangements. The immuneACCESS repertoire file appears here via TCRdb, limited to in-frame rearrangements. These files lack a portion of the clones; in checked studies, under half of the deficit traces to unresolved V genes, and the cause of the others is not known. The DNA gave D and trimming, while V, J and clone size come from that table. The table for this sample lists roughly 200,000 clones; around 87% of them were counted only once. 2.5% to 3% of the sample comes from the top ten.

The TCR sequence derives from a woman in her thirties with active or convalescent COVID-19. Material: peripheral blood. This sequence uses TRBV5-1 and TRBJ2-1; the D segment could be TRBD1, given 5 matching bases. Read as DNA, the sequence is TGCGCCACCAAGTCCGACGGGCAGGGATACAATGAGCAGTTCTTC. It translates as CATKSDGQGYNEQFF.